These 6 T cell receptor beta chains share one sample of origin, sequenced in a study of response to subunit inactivated influenza vaccine. TCRdb recomputed calls from the RT-PCR reads with MiXCR, one row per CDR3 protein. The sample lists hundreds of thousands of distinct CDR3 sequences, 15% to 20% seen once, with around 3% in the top ten. The sample here was CD4+ T cells sorted from PBMCs, taken less than 30 months after vaccination. Source of these receptors: a man between 50 and 69 years old who received an inactivated influenza vaccine.

This clonotype has only a few counts. Written as DNA, the CDR3 is TGTGCCAGCAGCCCGACCGCTGGGACGGTGGTGGGAGGCTACACCTTC. The encoded protein is CASSPTAGTVVGGYTF. The rearrangement links TRBV5-5 to TRBJ1-2; tentatively, D is TRBD1 (5 bases). Trimming removed 4 bases at V and 8 bases at J, with 24 bases between. In germline, CDR1 is SGHKS, CDR2 YYEKEE (reference sequence). CDR3 length: 16 amino acids.

The J gene is TRBJ2-2, the V gene TRBV9; TRBD2 matches 13 bases. From germline, CDR1 is SGDLS and CDR2 YYNGEE. J lost 0 bases, V lost 4 bases, and 3 bases had no gene match. CDR3 length: 17 amino acids. Here the CDR3 DNA reads TGTGCCAGCAGCTCGGGACTAGCGGGGCCGAACACCGGGGAGCTGTTTTTT. Residues: CASSSGLAGPNTGELFF. The full variable domain, rest sourced from reference TRBV9 and TRBJ2-2, is DSGVTQTPKHLITATGQRVTLRCSPRSGDLSVYWYQQSLDQGLQFLIQYYNGEERAKGNILERFSAQQFPDLHSELNLSSLELGDSALYFCASSSGLAGPNTGELFFGEGSRLTVL.

The CDR3 loop reads CASSYTAGKTEAFF. The CDR3, as DNA: TGTGCCAGCAGCTACACCGCAGGGAAGACTGAAGCTTTCTTT. The chain recombines TRBV11-2 with TRBJ1-1; D perhaps matches TRBD1 (5 bases). Trimming took off 4 bases at V and 5 bases at J, with 14 bases between the two ends. The germline V gene has CDR1 SGHAT and CDR2 FQNNGV. CDR3 size: 14 residues.

At least ten counts were recorded for this clonotype. The chain uses TRBV21-1 and TRBJ2-3. TRBV21-1 is annotated as a pseudogene. The length of the CDR3 is 15 residues. CDR3 nucleotide sequence: TGTGCCAGCAGCAGGAAGCGGGGGAACACAGATACGCAGTATTTT. This gives the protein CASSRKRGNTDTQYF.

The chain has TRBV7-8 and TRBJ2-3; maybe TRBD2 (6 bases). The CDR3 runs 17 residues. Germline CDR1 SGHVS, CDR2 FQNEAQ. V shed 1 base and J shed 4 bases, with 18 bases lying between them. The CDR3 DNA reads as TGTGCCAGCAGCTTAGGTTACGGCGGGATTAGCGCAGATACGCAGTATTTT. The encoded protein is CASSLGYGGISADTQYF.

The rearrangement links TRBV5-1 to TRBJ2-1; TRBD2 aligns across 12 bases. The CDR3 has 16 amino acids. The junction had 6 bases not matched to a gene; V was cut back by 2 bases and J by 6 bases. Germline V gene data show CDR1 as SGHRS and CDR2 as YFSETQ. The CDR3 loop is CASSFLAGGFGNEQFF. The CDR3 nucleotides are TGCGCCAGCAGCTTCCTAGCGGGAGGGTTCGGCAATGAGCAGTTCTTC.